This entry lists 18 T cell receptor beta chains sequenced from one sample in a study of blood T cell dynamics during melanoma immunotherapy. Clones were sequenced by immunoSEQ multiplex PCR, and TCRdb holds only the in-frame ones, with some missing. Of around 12,000 clones in the sample, roughly 84% were seen once. Stated time point: pre-treatment baseline. The sequences come from blood, collected from a patient treated with checkpoint blockade. The receptors shown here come from a human donor with melanoma.

The chain recombines TRBV2 with TRBJ2-7; 8 bases match TRBD2. Losses at the gene ends were 5 bases for V and 2 bases for J; bases not matched to a gene: 8. Germline V CDR1 and CDR2: SNHLY, FYNNEI. The CDR3 is 15 amino acids. CDR3 amino acids: CASSLGTSMTYEQYF. The CDR3, as DNA: TGTGCCAGCAGTTTGGGGACTAGTATGACCTACGAGCAGTACTTC.

The chain carries TRBV10-3 and TRBJ1-6; D is perhaps TRBD1 (6 bases). Looked up from germline, CDR1 is ENHRY and CDR2 is SYGVKD. The germline V and J ends were trimmed by 5 bases and 9 bases, with 14 bases remaining between them. CDR3 length equals 14 residues. The chain's CDR3 is CAISPQGLSSPLHF. CDR3 nucleotides: TGTGCCATCAGTCCACAGGGTCTGAGTTCACCCCTCCACTTT.

This sequence joins TRBV27 and TRBJ2-5; D might be TRBD1 (6 bases). The germline CDR1 and CDR2 sequences are MNHEY and SMNVEV (reference sequence). This CDR3 has 15 residues. The V end lost 5 bases, the J end lost 5 bases, and 18 bases lay between the germline ends. DNA of the CDR3: TGTGCCAGCAGTCCCACCGACAGGTCGACGGAGACCCAGTACTTC. Translated, it gives CASSPTDRSTETQYF.

This clone was picked up one time. The chain links TRBV11-2 to TRBJ2-7; 12 bases map to TRBD2. Germline CDR1 reads SGHAT; CDR2 reads FQNNGV. The CDR3 contains 15 residues. J lost 3 bases, V lost 3 bases, and 3 bases had no gene match. The CDR3 is CASSLTSGSLYEQYF. CDR3 sequence (DNA): TGTGCCAGCAGCTTGACTAGCGGGAGTCTCTACGAGCAGTACTTC.

The table lists this clone with a few counts. V and J are TRBV29-1 and TRBJ1-5; D not certain. Germline V gene data show CDR1 as SQVTM and CDR2 as ANQGSEA. The CDR3 is 14 residues long. Trimming took 6 bases from V and 2 from J, leaving 14 bases between them. The CDR3: CSVKTPGGNQPQHF. The CDR3 DNA is TGCAGCGTCAAGACCCCCGGTGGCAATCAGCCCCAGCATTTT.

V is TRBV28 and J is TRBJ2-3; D is possibly TRBD1 (5 bases). This CDR3 has 16 amino acids. V was shortened by 5 bases and J by 0 bases, with 15 bases between the two germline ends. Germline-derived CDR1 and CDR2 are MDHEN and SYDVKM. DNA for the CDR3: TGTGCCAGCAGTCCGACAGTCGTACTTAGCACAGATACGCAGTATTTT. It yields the protein CASSPTVVLSTDTQYF.

The gene calls are TRBV9 and TRBJ2-2; TRBD2 matches 8 bases. V shed 3 bases, J shed 5 bases, and the junction held 9 bases outside the gene matches. The V gene's germline CDR1 is SGDLS and CDR2 YYNGEE. CDR3 length: 16 amino acids. The CDR3 DNA sequence: TGTGCCAGCAGCGCCCATAGCGGGACTGGGACCGGGGAGCTGTTTTTT. Its protein is CASSAHSGTGTGELFF. The full variable domain, its missing parts supplied by reference TRBV9 and TRBJ2-2, is DSGVTQTPKHLITATGQRVTLRCSPRSGDLSVYWYQQSLDQGLQFLIQYYNGEERAKGNILERFSAQQFPDLHSELNLSSLELGDSALYFCASSAHSGTGTGELFFGEGSRLTVL.

The genes are TRBV28 and TRBJ2-3; D is possibly TRBD1 or TRBD2 (5 bases each). The germline V gene has CDR1 MDHEN and CDR2 SYDVKM. V dropped 3 bases and J dropped 2 bases, with 12 bases sitting between them. The CDR3 extends over 15 amino acids. CDR3 nucleotides: TGTGCCAGCAGTTTTCTGCAGGGACCCACAGATACGCAGTATTTT. It codes for CASSFLQGPTDTQYF.

V gene TRBV4-1 combines with J gene TRBJ1-1, with TRBD1 identical over 7 bases. Germline trimming cut 1 base from V and 2 bases from J; bases unmatched to any gene: 4. CDR3 length: 15 residues. Germline-derived CDR1 and CDR2 are MGHRA and YSYEKL. CDR3 DNA: TGCGCCAGCAGCCAAGCGGACAGGTTAAACACTGAAGCTTTCTTT. It translates to CASSQADRLNTEAFF.

The count of this clone is one. The chain carries TRBV6-1 and TRBJ1-3, with D unclear. CDR1 and CDR2 (germline): MNHNS, SASEGT. This CDR3 is built from 15 residues. With 1 base removed from V and 1 base from J, the gap between germline ends came to 8 bases. Here the CDR3 reads CASSEGIYSGNTIYF. CDR3 sequence (DNA): TGTGCCAGCAGTGAAGGCATCTATTCTGGAAACACCATATATTTT.

The CDR3 DNA follows: TGTGCCAGCAGTTTCCTAGGGGGACAGGGGGGGAATCAGCCCCAGCATTTT. Translated: CASSFLGGQGGNQPQHF. The chain has TRBV27 and TRBJ1-5, with TRBD1 matching over 11 bases. Germline assignment: CDR1 MNHEY and CDR2 SMNVEV (reference sequence). The CDR3 loop spans 17 amino acids. V dropped 3 bases and J dropped 4; count of bases not matched to a gene: 8.

The chain couples TRBV5-4 to TRBJ1-1, with 9 bases aligning to TRBD1. V was pared by 4 bases and J by 3 bases, with 7 bases of the junction left unmatched. This CDR3 has 15 amino acids. Germline V CDR1 and CDR2: SGHNT, YYREEE (reference sequence). CDR3 sequence reads: CASSRDRASYTEAFF. CDR3 nucleotides: TGTGCCAGCAGCCGGGACAGGGCATCTTACACTGAAGCTTTCTTT. The full variable domain, completed using reference TRBV5-4 and TRBJ1-1, is ETGVTQSPTHLIKTRGQQVTLRCSSQSGHNTVSWYQQALGQGPQFIFQYYREEENGRGNFPPRFSGLQFPNYSSELNVNALELDDSALYLCASSRDRASYTEAFFGQGTRLTVV.

This clone was found once. V and J are TRBV7-2 and TRBJ1-1; weak D call: TRBD1 (5 bases). CDR1 is SGHTA and CDR2 is FQGNSA in the germline V gene. This CDR3 has 14 amino acids. V was cut by 2 bases and J by 3 bases, with 10 bases left in between. The CDR3 sequence is CASSLNPGYTEAFF. CDR3 DNA sequence: TGTGCCAGCAGCTTAAATCCAGGGTACACTGAAGCTTTCTTT. Combining the CDR3 with reference TRBV7-2 and TRBJ1-1 gives the whole variable domain GAGVSQSPSNKVTEKGKDVELRCDPISGHTALYWYRQSLGQGLEFLIYFQGNSAPDKSGLPSDRFSAERTGGSVSTLTIQRTQQEDSAVYLCASSLNPGYTEAFFGQGTRLTVV.

CDR3 sequence reads: CASRKRTFLGYTF. The CDR3 DNA is TGTGCCAGTAGGAAGAGGACCTTTTTAGGCTACACCTTC. The genes are TRBV19 and TRBJ1-2, with D uncertain. The CDR3 sequence is 13 residues long. Germline CDR1 is LNHDA and CDR2 is SQIVND (reference sequence). The V end was cut by 6 bases, the J end by 8 bases, with 16 bases between.

The chain recombines TRBV7-6 with TRBJ2-7; no clear D gene. The CDR3 has 13 amino acids. Germline-derived CDR1 and CDR2 are SGHVS and FNYEAQ. The V end lost 1 base, the J end lost 2 bases, and 6 bases lay between the germline ends. CDR3 DNA sequence: TGTGCCAGCAGCTTAGGGGCGCCCTACGAGCAGTACTTC. Translating gives CASSLGAPYEQYF.

A single count supports this clone. The chain recombines TRBV11-1 with TRBJ1-2, with a tentative D call TRBD1 (5 bases). The CDR3 contains 13 residues. Deletions cut 6 bases from V and 8 bases from J, with 16 bases between. Germline CDR1 reads SGHAT; CDR2 reads FQDESV (reference sequence). CDR3 protein: CASSPTVLGGYTF. CDR3 DNA sequence: TGTGCCAGCAGTCCGACAGTATTGGGCGGCTACACCTTC.

The chain is built from TRBV9 and TRBJ2-2, with 10 bases identical to TRBD1. The CDR3 runs 14 residues. Per germline, CDR1 SGDLS and CDR2 YYNGEE. The V gene end was trimmed by 7 bases and the J gene end by 4 bases; junction bases not matched to a gene: 4. The CDR3 spells CASGQGGSTGELFF. In DNA, the CDR3 is TGTGCCAGCGGACAGGGGGGAAGCACCGGGGAGCTGTTTTTT.

J is TRBJ1-6 and V is TRBV19; D ambiguous. From germline, CDR1 is LNHDA and CDR2 SQIVND (reference sequence). Trimming removed 6 bases at V and 7 bases at J, with 16 bases between. The CDR3 is 15 residues long. The CDR3 here is CASSDPAGGNSPLHF. CDR3 nucleotides: TGTGCCAGTAGCGACCCAGCAGGCGGCAATTCACCCCTCCACTTT.